This entry concerns a single T cell receptor delta chain. TCRdb's listed protein matches a much larger clone and diverges from this DNA's translation at residue 4, likely through a read error; the protein shown comes from the DNA. Germline V gives CDR1 GEAIGNYY, CDR2 EKD. This CDR3 is 19 amino acids long. With CATT, TCRdb re-called clones from the RT-PCR reads. The sample lists about 1,600 delta-chain clones; roughly 8.2% were seen once. These data belong to a study of gamma-delta T cells after stem cell transplantation. V usage is TRDV2 and J usage is TRDJ1; 8 bases match TRDD3. The sequencing input was gamma-delta T cells. This receptor was identified in a human donor. It is not recorded whose cells these are; they may come from a transplant donor. This CDR3 is CACNTPWAGGSRDTDKLIF. The CDR3 DNA is TGTGCCTGTAACACCCCTTGGGCTGGGGGAAGCCGGGACACCGATAAACTCATCTTT.